This T cell receptor beta chain is drawn from a study of post-analysis software for immune sequencing data. The wider study: Secondary progressive, relapsing-remitting and progressive-relapsing multiple sclerosis were among the included disease courses.

This clonotype came up a few times. Its antigen remains unknown. Unique molecular identifiers had been added to the TCR beta cDNA libraries. T cells numbering about 0.95 to 10 million gave rise to roughly 0.5 million cDNA molecules. Using its own MiXCR run on the PCR reads, TCRdb lists one record per CDR3 protein. The data contain hundreds of thousands of distinct CDR3 sequences, around 50% of them singletons. The CDR3 extends over 10 amino acids. In germline, CDR1 is SNHLY, CDR2 FYNNEI. Trimming removed 6 bases from V and 4 bases from J, with 1 base in between. Study-wide findings and caveats: The study found significantly lower normalized Chao1 diversity in multiple sclerosis patients than in controls. Comparison of patients with controls showed four or five TRBV segments more frequent in patients, TRBV5-6, TRBV5-1 and TRBV20-1 among them. Same-batch preparations were strongly co-clustered by F measure.

The clonotype originates from a girl aged 10-17 years with multiple sclerosis. The chain recombines TRBV2 with TRBJ2-1; D call uncertain. The material sequenced was blood. The CDR3 loop is CASRYNEQFF. The CDR3 nucleotides are TGTGCCAGCAGGTACAATGAGCAGTTCTTC. Together with reference TRBV2 and TRBJ2-1, the CDR3 gives the full variable domain: EPEVTQTPSHQVTQMGQEVILRCVPISNHLYFYWYRQILGQKVEFLVSFYNNEISEKSEIFDDQFSVERPDGSNFTLKIRSTKLEDSAMYFCASRYNEQFFGPGTRLTVL.